This T cell receptor (beta chain) was documented in a study of T cell responses to AZD1222 COVID-19 vaccine. Study-wide points: Donors were chiefly white British, with a greater number of females, and clonal diversity was perhaps underestimated.

Of note for this clone: Its antigen is still unknown.

Only in-frame clones appear in the TCRdb table, and some are missing; sequencing was by immunoSEQ multiplex PCR. Among roughly 140,000 clones listed, less than 95% were seen once. The TCR was taken from an adult in good health. Source: peripheral blood, taken on day 0 of AZD1222 vaccination.

CDR3 protein: CASSLNHRGASSYNEQFF. The CDR3 DNA is TGTGCCAGCAGCTTAAATCACCGTGGGGCCAGCTCCTACAATGAGCAGTTCTTC. The chain combines TRBV7-2 with TRBJ2-1; D may be TRBD1 (5 bases). Germline CDR1 SGHTA, CDR2 FQGNSA. The CDR3 totals 18 residues. V was clipped by 2 bases and J by 0 bases, with 17 bases between them. Full variable domain (rest looked up from reference TRBV7-2 and TRBJ2-1): GAGVSQSPSNKVTEKGKDVELRCDPISGHTALYWYRQSLGQGLEFLIYFQGNSAPDKSGLPSDRFSAERTGGSVSTLTIQRTQQEDSAVYLCASSLNHRGASSYNEQFFGPGTRLTVL.